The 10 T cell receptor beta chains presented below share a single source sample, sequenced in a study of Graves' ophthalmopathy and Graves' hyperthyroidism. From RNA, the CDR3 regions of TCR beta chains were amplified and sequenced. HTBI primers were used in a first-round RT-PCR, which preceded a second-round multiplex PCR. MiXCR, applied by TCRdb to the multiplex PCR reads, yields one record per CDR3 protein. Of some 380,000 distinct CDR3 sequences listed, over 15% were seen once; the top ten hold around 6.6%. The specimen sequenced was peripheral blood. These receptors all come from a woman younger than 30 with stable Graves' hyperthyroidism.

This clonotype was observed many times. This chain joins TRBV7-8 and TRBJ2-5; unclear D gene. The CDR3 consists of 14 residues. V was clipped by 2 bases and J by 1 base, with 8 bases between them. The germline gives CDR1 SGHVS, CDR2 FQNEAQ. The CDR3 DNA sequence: TGTGCCAGCAGCTTACGCCGGACCCAAGAGACCCAGTACTTC. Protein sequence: CASSLRRTQETQYF.

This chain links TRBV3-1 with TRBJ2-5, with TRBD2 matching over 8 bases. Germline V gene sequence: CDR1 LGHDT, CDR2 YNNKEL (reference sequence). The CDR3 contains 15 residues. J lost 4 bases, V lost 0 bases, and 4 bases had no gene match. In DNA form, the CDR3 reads TGTGCCAGCAGCCAAGACGGGGGGGGACGAGAGACCCAGTACTTC. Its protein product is CASSQDGGGRETQYF.

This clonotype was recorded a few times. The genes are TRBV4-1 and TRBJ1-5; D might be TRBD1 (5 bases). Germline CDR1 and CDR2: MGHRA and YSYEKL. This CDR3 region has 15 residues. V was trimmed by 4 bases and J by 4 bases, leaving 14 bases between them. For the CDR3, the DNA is TGCGCCAGCAGCCCGGAGGAGGGGAGGAATCAGCCCCAGCATTTT. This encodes CASSPEEGRNQPQHF.

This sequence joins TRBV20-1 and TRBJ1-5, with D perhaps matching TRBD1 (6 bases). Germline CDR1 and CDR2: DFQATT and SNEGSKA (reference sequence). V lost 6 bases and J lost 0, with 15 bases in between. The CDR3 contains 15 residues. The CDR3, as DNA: TGCAGTGCGGTAACAGGGTCCCTTAGCAATCAGCCCCAGCATTTT. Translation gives CSAVTGSLSNQPQHF.

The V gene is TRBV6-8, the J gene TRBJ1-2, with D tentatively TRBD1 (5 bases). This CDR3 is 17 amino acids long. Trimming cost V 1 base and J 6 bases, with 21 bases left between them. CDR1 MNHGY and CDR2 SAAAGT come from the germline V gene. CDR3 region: CASSYFGWFARGDGYTF. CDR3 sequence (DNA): TGTGCCAGCAGTTACTTTGGGTGGTTTGCCAGAGGGGATGGCTACACCTTC.

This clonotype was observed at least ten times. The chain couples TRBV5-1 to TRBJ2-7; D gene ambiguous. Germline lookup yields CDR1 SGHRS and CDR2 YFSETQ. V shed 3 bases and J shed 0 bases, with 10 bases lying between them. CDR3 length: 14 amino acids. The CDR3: CASSSGLSSYEQYF. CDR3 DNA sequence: TGCGCCAGCAGCTCCGGGTTGAGCTCCTACGAGCAGTACTTC.

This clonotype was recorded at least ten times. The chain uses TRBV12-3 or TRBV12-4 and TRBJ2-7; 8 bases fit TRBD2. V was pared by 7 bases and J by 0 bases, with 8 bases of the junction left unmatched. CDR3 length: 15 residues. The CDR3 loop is CASIPRGGLSYEQYF. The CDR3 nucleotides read TGTGCCAGCATCCCCCGGGGGGGGCTCTCCTACGAGCAGTACTTC.

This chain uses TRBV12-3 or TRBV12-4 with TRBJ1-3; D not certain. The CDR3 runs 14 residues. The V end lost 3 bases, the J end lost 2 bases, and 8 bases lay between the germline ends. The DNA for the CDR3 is TGTGCCAGCAGTTTTGGGATCGCTGGAAACACCATATATTTT. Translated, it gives CASSFGIAGNTIYF.

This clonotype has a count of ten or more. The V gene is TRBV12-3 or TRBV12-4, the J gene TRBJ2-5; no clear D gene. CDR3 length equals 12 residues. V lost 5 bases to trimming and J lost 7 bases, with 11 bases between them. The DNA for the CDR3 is TGTGCCAGCAGTCTTCATCGAGTGACCCAGTACTTC. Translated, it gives CASSLHRVTQYF.

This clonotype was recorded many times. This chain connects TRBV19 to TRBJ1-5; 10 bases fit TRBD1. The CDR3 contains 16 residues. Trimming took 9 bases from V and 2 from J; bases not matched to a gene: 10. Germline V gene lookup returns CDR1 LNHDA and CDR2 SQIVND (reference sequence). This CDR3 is CASDPRQGARNQPQHF. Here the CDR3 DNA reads TGTGCCAGCGACCCCAGACAGGGGGCGCGCAATCAGCCCCAGCATTTT.